Listed here are 6 T cell receptor beta chains from one sample, sequenced in a study of T cell repertoires in cytomegalovirus infection. TCRdb re-called the reads with MiXCR, one entry per CDR3 protein. The table shows 150,000 to 200,000 distinct CDR3 sequences, with roughly 18% occurring only once. The specimen sequenced was CD8+ T cells from PBMCs. The origin of the receptors is a human donor in good health (CMV status not recorded). Some clones in this sample may be carry-over from other donors' samples.

This chain joins TRBV7-6 and TRBJ2-1; TRBD2 matches 10 bases. Germline CDR1 and CDR2: SGHVS and FNYEAQ. V was pared by 5 bases and J by 2 bases, with 6 bases of the junction left unmatched. The length of the CDR3 is 16 residues. The chain's CDR3 is CASSIRTSGPYNEQFF. CDR3 nucleotides: TGTGCCAGCAGCATCCGGACTAGCGGACCCTACAATGAGCAGTTCTTC.

The chain links TRBV7-2 to TRBJ2-7; 11 bases line up with TRBD2. V shed 5 bases, J shed 3 bases, and the junction held 9 bases outside the gene matches. CDR1 SGHTA and CDR2 FQGNSA come from the germline V gene. This CDR3 region has 16 residues. In nucleotides, the CDR3 is TGTGCCAGCAGCCCTGGACTAGCGGGCTTGCTCTACGAGCAGTACTTC. Its translation is CASSPGLAGLLYEQYF.

This clonotype occurred many times. The chain has TRBV6-2 or TRBV6-3 and TRBJ2-1; 11 positions agree with TRBD1. CDR1 is MNHEY, CDR2 SVGEGT, per germline. V trimming: 1 base; J trimming: 6 bases; junction bases outside the gene matches: 2. CDR3 length equals 15 residues. The CDR3: CASSYWGTGGNEQFF. The CDR3 bases are TGTGCCAGCAGTTACTGGGGGACAGGGGGCAATGAGCAGTTCTTC.

The chain links TRBV7-8 to TRBJ1-1; 7 nucleotides match TRBD1. Germline trimming cut 1 base from V and 13 bases from J; bases unmatched to any gene: 9. The CDR3 is 13 residues long. Germline CDR1 is SGHVS and CDR2 is FQNEAQ. The CDR3 loop is CASSLEEGGTVFF. CDR3 sequence (DNA): TGTGCCAGCAGCTTAGAGGAAGGGGGGACAGTTTTCTTT.

The genes are TRBV2 and TRBJ1-1; TRBD1 matches at 7 bases. Germline values: CDR1 SNHLY, CDR2 FYNNEI. The CDR3 covers 16 residues. Trimming took 5 bases from V and 3 from J; bases not matched to a gene: 12. Here the CDR3 DNA reads TGTGCCAGCAGTTGGGACAGAGCCAAAGGAGACACTGAAGCTTTCTTT. This sequence encodes CASSWDRAKGDTEAFF.

This clonotype was picked up a small number of times. The rearrangement links TRBV28 to TRBJ2-4; TRBD1 matches 7 bases. The CDR3 totals 16 residues. The germline V gene encodes CDR1 MDHEN and CDR2 SYDVKM. V lost 2 bases to trimming and J lost 0 bases; unmatched junction nucleotides: 4. The DNA for the CDR3 is TGTGCCAGCAGTTTAACAGGGGCTCTAGCCAAAAACATTCAGTACTTC. It specifies CASSLTGALAKNIQYF.